This T cell receptor (beta chain) emerged from a study of Ad26.COV2.S vaccination and SARS-CoV-2 variants (dated by TCRdb to about 2021). In terms of the full investigation: Vaccine-arm donors were drawn from COV1001, a multicentre, randomized, double-blind, placebo-controlled phase I-IIa trial of Ad26.COV2.S in healthy adults. Throughout the experiments and outcome assessment, investigators stayed blinded to trial group allocation. Participants in the trial were split at random into five groups of five each, receiving low-dose or high-dose Ad26.COV2.S once or twice, or else placebo on both occasions. A total of some 30 samples were included in the TCR-sequenced set, comprising roughly 19 Ad26.COV2.S vaccine recipients, 5 placebo recipients and 8 SARS-CoV-2 convalescent individuals. Ad26.COV2.S was administered intramuscularly at 5 x 10^10 or 1 x 10^11 viral particles, either as a single shot or as two shots given 56 days apart. The specificity and breadth of SARS-CoV-2-reactive T cell receptors after Ad26.COV2.S vaccination were assessed by TCRbeta repertoire sequencing. General findings and caveats noted by the study authors: Non-spike TCR breadth was comparable between vaccine and placebo recipients, consistent with the vaccine containing only spike. The authors noted that the TCR breadth and depth analyses may have underestimated total T cell responses. After vaccination, substantial breadth of spike-specific CD8+ and CD4+ T cell responses was reported. Comparing responses between vaccine doses or regimens was not something the study was powered to do. Compared with placebo recipients, Ad26.COV2.S recipients showed higher spike-specific TCR breadth (P = 0.0014).

Relative to germline, V is missing 7 bases and J is missing 0 bases, with 9 bases of the junction outside any gene match. The CDR3, cysteine through phenylalanine, is 16 amino acids long. Here the CDR3 DNA is all that survives: 48 bases in frame from base 1. Reading the germline V gene gives CDR1 ENHRY and CDR2 SYGVKD. Explained via the paper, the treatment or condition label denotes: 15 to 20 received Ad26.COV2.S at low or high dose, single or two shots; about 5 received placebo; per-sample allocation not given. For vaccine and placebo recipients, repertoires were sequenced using samples collected on day 63 after the first injection. In Cohort 1b, about two dozen adults aged 18-55 years were enrolled at a single site in Boston, USA, between 29 July and 7 August 2020. Ad26.COV2.S was a replication-incompetent adenovirus type 26 vector expressing a prefusion-stabilized SARS-CoV-2 spike protein from the original Wuhan strain.

The immunoSEQ Assay was the method used to sequence TCRbeta CDR3 regions. After extraction, genomic DNA underwent amplification by bias-controlled multiplex PCR, followed by high-throughput sequencing. As for the authors' bioinformatics: To quantify the absolute abundance of each unique TCRbeta CDR3 region, sequences were collapsed and filtered. T cell fraction was estimated by normalization of TCRbeta template counts to usable DNA, with usable DNA being measured through amplification of reference genes present in all nucleated cells. Repertoire TCRs were annotated as SARS-CoV-2-specific by exact matching of V gene, CDR3 amino acid sequence and J gene to a known reactive TCR set. The reference SARS-CoV-2 TCR set came from MIRA and was filtered for enrichment in COVID-19-positive ImmuneCODE repertoires, removing public or cross-reactive TCRs. Based on the MIRA antigens, annotated TCRs were further analysed at the level of specific ORF or position within ORF. Depth was the summed frequency of annotated unique rearrangements, while breadth was defined as annotated unique rearrangements over total unique productive rearrangements. Two-sided Wilcoxon rank-sum tests were used to compare TCR breadth between groups. TCRdb's version of the immuneACCESS table is confined to in-frame rearrangements and falls short of the full clone set. An unresolved V gene accounts for under half of the shortfall where checked; the remainder is of unknown origin. That table furnishes V, J and clone size, whereas the DNA furnished D and trimming. In this sample the table shows fewer than 600,000 clones, 80% to 90% of which occur a single time. The ten largest clones add up to about 1.7% of the sample.

This clone was counted only a few times. Which antigen it targets is not known. No quality values exist for individual bases; no much larger clone is one base distant. This specimen consisted of peripheral blood, obtained in a trial of Ad26.COV2.S vaccine versus placebo. This TCR was sampled from a person between 18 and 65 years old who received the Ad26.COV2.S COVID-19 vaccine or a placebo. The V gene is TRBV10-3 and the J gene is TRBJ2-3; 8 bases in between match TRBD1. The DNA sequence is as follows: TGTGCCATCAAGTCAGCAGGGGGCGGGAGCACAGATACGCAGTATTTT. This is translated as CAIKSAGGGSTDTQYF.